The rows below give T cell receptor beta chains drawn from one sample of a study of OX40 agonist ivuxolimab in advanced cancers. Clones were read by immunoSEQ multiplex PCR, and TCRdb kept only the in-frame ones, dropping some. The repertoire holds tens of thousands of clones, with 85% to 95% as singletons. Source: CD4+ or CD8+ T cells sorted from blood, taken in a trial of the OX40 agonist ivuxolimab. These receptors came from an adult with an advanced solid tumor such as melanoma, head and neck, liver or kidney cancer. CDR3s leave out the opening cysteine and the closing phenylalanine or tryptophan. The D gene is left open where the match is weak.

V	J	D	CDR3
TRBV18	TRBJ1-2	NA	ASSPTDNYGYT
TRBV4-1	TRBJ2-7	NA	ASSQATTGGSVEQY
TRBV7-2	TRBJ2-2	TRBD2	ASSPTSSIEAGELF
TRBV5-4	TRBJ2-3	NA	ASRKLAQGGGTDTQY
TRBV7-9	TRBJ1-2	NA	ASSLVRLENYGYT
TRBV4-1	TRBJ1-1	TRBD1	ASGLDRVGTEAF
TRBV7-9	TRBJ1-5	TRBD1	ASSFGTGNQPQH
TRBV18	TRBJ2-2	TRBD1	ASSPDRDTGELF
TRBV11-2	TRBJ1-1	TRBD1	ASSLRQGRNTEAF
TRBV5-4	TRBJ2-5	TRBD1	ASSLEGAETQY
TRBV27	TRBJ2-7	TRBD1	ASSLRTGPYEQY
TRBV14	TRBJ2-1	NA	ASSQAQRAGYNEQF
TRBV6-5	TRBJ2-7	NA	ASSYSGQTYEQY
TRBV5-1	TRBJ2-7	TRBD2	ASSLRTSGSSYEQY
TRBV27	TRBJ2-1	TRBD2	ASSLYRTSGSSYNEQF
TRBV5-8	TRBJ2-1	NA	ASSFILVVGGVGEQF
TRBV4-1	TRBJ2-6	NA	ASSQDLRGSGANVLT
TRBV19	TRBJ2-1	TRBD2	ASSGASGSRYEQF
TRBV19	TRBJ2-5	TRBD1	ASSMTGGPQETQY
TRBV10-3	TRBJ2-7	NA	AISEPPYEQY
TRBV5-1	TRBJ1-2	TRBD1	ASSKRTGGHNYGYT
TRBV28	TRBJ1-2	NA	ASSSPRKGGVRRYT
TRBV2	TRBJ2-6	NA	AYTSSGANVLT
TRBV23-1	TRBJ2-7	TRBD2	ASSPSHRLAGERRGYEQY
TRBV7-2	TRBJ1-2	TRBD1	ASSLAGTDDYGYT
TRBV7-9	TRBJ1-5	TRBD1	ASSLGTGNQPQH